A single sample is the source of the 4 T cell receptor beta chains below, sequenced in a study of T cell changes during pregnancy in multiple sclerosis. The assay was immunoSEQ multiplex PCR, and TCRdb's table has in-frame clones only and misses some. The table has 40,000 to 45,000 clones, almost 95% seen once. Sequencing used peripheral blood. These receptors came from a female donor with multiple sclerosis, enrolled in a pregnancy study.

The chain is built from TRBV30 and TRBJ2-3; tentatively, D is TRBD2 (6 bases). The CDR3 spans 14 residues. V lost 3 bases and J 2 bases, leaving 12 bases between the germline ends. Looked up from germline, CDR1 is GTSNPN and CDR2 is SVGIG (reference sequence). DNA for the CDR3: TGTGCCTGGAGCGCCCGGGACTTCACAGATACGCAGTATTTT. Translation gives CAWSARDFTDTQYF.

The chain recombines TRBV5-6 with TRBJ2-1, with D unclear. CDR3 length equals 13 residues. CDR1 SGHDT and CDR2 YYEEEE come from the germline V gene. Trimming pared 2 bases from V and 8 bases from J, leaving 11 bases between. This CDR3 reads CASSLLAWDEQFF. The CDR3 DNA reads TGTGCCAGCAGCTTACTGGCGTGGGATGAGCAGTTCTTC.

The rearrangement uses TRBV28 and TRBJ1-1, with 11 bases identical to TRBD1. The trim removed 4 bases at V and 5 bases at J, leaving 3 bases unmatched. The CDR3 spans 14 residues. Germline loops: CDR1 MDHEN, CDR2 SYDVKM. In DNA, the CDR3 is TGTGCCAGCAGTTCGGGACAGGGGGGGACTGAAGCTTTCTTT. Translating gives CASSSGQGGTEAFF.

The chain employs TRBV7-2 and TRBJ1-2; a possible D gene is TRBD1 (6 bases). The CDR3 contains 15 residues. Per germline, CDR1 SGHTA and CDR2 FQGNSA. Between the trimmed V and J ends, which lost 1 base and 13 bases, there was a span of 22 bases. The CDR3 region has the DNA TGTGCCAGCAGCTTAGGTGGCAGGGGACATTATATAAGCACCTTC. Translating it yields CASSLGGRGHYISTF.